The clone carrying this T cell receptor (beta chain) was detected only a few times. Antigen specificity is unknown. The sample belongs to a study of T cells in Graves' hyperthyroidism and ophthalmopathy. Turning to the study itself: Blood from the periphery was taken at initial diagnosis, before any treatment. Study-level results: Stable hyperthyroidism was told apart from ophthalmopathy by a model built on 13 V-J features.

Amplification of TCR beta CDR3 regions used RNA as the template. RT-PCR in the first round (using the HTBI primer set) targeted the TCR CDR3. TCRdb reprocessed the multiplex PCR reads via MiXCR and lists one record per CDR3 protein. This sample has over 650,000 distinct CDR3 sequences, with about 16% found just once. The clonotype originates from a young man with Graves' hyperthyroidism. The sequencing sample was made of blood.

The CDR3 DNA reads TGTGCCAGCAGTTTTGGGGACACCGCTGCGGAGCAGTACTTC. It codes for CASSFGDTAAEQYF. This chain links TRBV28 with TRBJ2-7; D may be TRBD1 (6 bases). V lost 3 bases and J lost 7, with 16 bases in between. Germline V CDR1 and CDR2: MDHEN, SYDVKM. CDR3 length: 14 amino acids.